This T cell receptor (beta chain) was identified during a study of blood T cells in healthy people across ages. Combining a sample-barcoded 5' primer with a J-beta primer mix, a second PCR ran for roughly 6 to 12 cycles. TCRdb called the 5' RACE reads again in MiXCR, with one record for every CDR3 protein. The sample yields some 550,000 distinct CDR3 sequences, 40% to 55% seen once. This clonotype has only one observation. Peripheral blood samples of roughly 9.8 milliliters were drawn from each donor. Isolation recovered at least 7 million PBMCs from every sample. Between the trimmed V and J ends, which lost 5 bases and 0 bases, there was a span of 13 bases. Germline V lookup: CDR1 LGHNA, CDR2 YNFKEQ. The CDR3 is made up of 16 amino acids.

The clonotype originates from a man at least 80 years old in good health. V and J are TRBV4-2 and TRBJ1-4; D is unclear. Material for sequencing was blood. CDR3 in amino acids: CASSYEQIATNEKLFF. The CDR3 region has the DNA TGTGCCAGCAGCTACGAACAGATTGCAACTAATGAAAAACTGTTTTTT.